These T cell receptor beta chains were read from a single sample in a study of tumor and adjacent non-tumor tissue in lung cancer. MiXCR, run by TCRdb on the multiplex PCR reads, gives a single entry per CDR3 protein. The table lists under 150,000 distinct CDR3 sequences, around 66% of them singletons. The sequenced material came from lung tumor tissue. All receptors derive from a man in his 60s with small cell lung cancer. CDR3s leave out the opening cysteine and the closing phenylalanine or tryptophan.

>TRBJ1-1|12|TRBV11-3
ASSLKSEGTDAL
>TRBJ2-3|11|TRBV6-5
ASSRQGTDAQY
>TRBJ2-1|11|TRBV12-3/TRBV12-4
ASTRLAGVEQF
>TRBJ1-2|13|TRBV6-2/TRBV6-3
ANRTPGPGELGYT
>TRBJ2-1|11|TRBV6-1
TTYVAGFNEQF
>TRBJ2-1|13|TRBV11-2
ASSLAGSTNNEQF
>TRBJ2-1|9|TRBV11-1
DSSIDNEEF
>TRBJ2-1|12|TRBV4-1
ASSQARRGIEKF
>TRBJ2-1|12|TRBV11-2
VNSSTSGSDEQF
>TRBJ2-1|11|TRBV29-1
SAWTGMGNEQF
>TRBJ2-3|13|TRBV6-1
ASSYPGQSTGTQY
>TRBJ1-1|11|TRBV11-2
ASSLIGPSEAL
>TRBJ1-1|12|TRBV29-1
IVEPGQGNTEAY
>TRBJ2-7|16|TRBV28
ASSSQLTSGGSSYEQY